Here is one T cell receptor beta chain with its context. This receptor's antigen is unknown. Base qualities were left out, and no much larger clone turns up one base away. TCRbeta CDR3 regions were amplified from genomic DNA by means of the immunoSEQ Assay, a bias-controlled multiplex PCR. On the study's bioinformatics: Nucleated cell counts per sample were estimated from amplification of reference gene primers within the assay. To quantify the absolute abundance of each unique TCRbeta CDR3 rearrangement, sequence reads were collapsed and filtered. For each sample, productive Simpson clonality was calculated as the square root of Simpson's diversity index over productive rearrangements. Not all clones reach the TCRdb copy of this immuneACCESS table, which keeps in-frame sequences only. Checked studies attribute under half of the gap to unresolved V genes and leave the rest unexplained. V and J calls and clone size come straight from that table; D and trimming were deduced from the DNA. In this sample the table shows about 240,000 clones, around 89% of which occur a single time. The ten largest account for over 7.5% of the sample.

Participants in the prospective study were enrolled through a virtual design, were aged about 18 to 100 years, and lived in approximately 25 United States geographic areas. In the prospective study, participants were assigned to cohorts based on the clinical history participants reported in a screening survey and a study questionnaire. Recovered participants in ImmuneRACE Cohort 3 were defined by two consecutive negative NP/OP PCR tests, clearance by a healthcare professional, or resolution of symptoms. In the prospective study, whole blood, serum and a nasopharyngeal or oropharyngeal swab were collected from each participant by mobile phlebotomists. Additional blood draws and questionnaires over an approximately two-month period could optionally be provided by prospective study participants. Before DNA extraction, prospective study blood samples were shipped either frozen or at room temperature.

These data originate in a study of blood T cell repertoires in COVID-19 (TCRdb year 2020). General notes on the study: The collaborator samples originated in the United States, Italy and Spain and spanned the acute and convalescent phases of COVID-19. The prospective study material was composed of cDNA or gDNA derived from T cells, B-cell-depleted T cells, or PBMCs. Subjects who had been exposed to COVID-19, were actively infected with it, or had recovered from it provided the deeply sampled blood TCRbeta repertoires that made up the dataset. The repertoires were made available in a free public database intended to serve as a resource for research on the immune response to SARS-CoV-2. The samples were drawn from two sources: the first 160 participants of the ongoing ImmuneRACE study, and 950 to 1,500 subjects contributed by 6 global collaborators. Nearly every sample came with metadata listing a de-identified subject ID, COVID-19 status, age in years and sex. Where HLA class I and class II types were available, the types were taken from metadata supplied by the sample provider, not from assay-based typing.

Results and caveats for the whole study, not just this receptor: The quantity of clinical and demographic metadata differed by source and by participant and was supplied without curation.

The sequencing input was PBMCs or T cells enriched from blood (not recorded which). The source of this sequence is a man in his forties or fifties who had recovered from COVID-19.

For the CDR3, the sequence is CASSVAGGFTDTQYF. The sequenced DNA is TGTGCCAGCAGCGTAGCGGGAGGGTTCACAGATACGCAGTATTTT. The chain is made from TRBV21-1 and TRBJ2-3; no check of the table's D call, TRBD2, against the DNA was made. TRBV21-1 corresponds to a pseudogene. The CDR3 holds 15 amino acids from the cysteine to the phenylalanine. Of the read, only the CDR3 DNA is kept; its 45 bases are in frame from base 1.